This paragraph reports one TCR beta chain. This sample was included in a study of monozygotic twins with inflammatory bowel disease. For every sample, eight separate reactions were used to make cDNA. TCRdb reworked the 5' RACE reads into one entry per CDR3 protein, no DNA. The specimen's table records 350,000 to 500,000 distinct CDR3 sequences. Input material: blood. The receptor comes from a human donor with ulcerative colitis or Crohn's disease, or a healthy co-twin of an affected twin (not recorded which).

The CDR3 sequence is CASTQNSGANVLTF. The rearrangement uses TRBV12-3 or TRBV12-4 and TRBJ2-6. The CDR3 spans 14 residues.